Listed below are T cell receptor beta chains from one sample, sequenced in a study of blood T cell repertoires in COVID-19. TCRdb's copy holds only in-frame clones and misses some; the assay was immunoSEQ multiplex PCR. The sample lists a few hundred thousand clones; about 82% were seen once. Material: peripheral blood. Receptors were obtained from a human donor in a cohort sampled during active COVID-19. The CDR3 runs from the conserved cysteine through the conserved F or W. D genes are given only for firm matches. Expanded clones are given a class, and other clones once, few, many or no size at all.

d_call clone_size j_call v_call cdr3_aa cdr3_nt
. . TRBJ1-2 TRBV5-1 CASSLFRDSPYGYTF TGCGCCAGCAGCTTGTTTCGTGACAGTCCCTATGGCTACACCTTC
. . TRBJ1-5 TRBV5-5 CASSPVDSSSYSNQPQHF TGTGCCAGCAGCCCTGTGGACAGCAGTAGTTATAGCAATCAGCCCCAGCATTTT
TRBD1 . TRBJ1-5 TRBV4-1 CASSQGTGDQPQHF TGCGCCAGCAGCCAAGGGACAGGGGATCAGCCCCAGCATTTT
. . TRBJ1-1 TRBV28 CASSLVRGILGAEAFF TGTGCCAGCAGTTTAGTGAGGGGGATCCTAGGGGCTGAAGCTTTCTTT
. . TRBJ1-6 TRBV7-2 CASSSGYDSPLHF TGTGCCAGCAGCTCCGGGTATGATTCACCCCTCCACTTT
. . TRBJ2-7 TRBV9 CASSAGLQVTYEQYF TGTGCCAGCAGCGCGGGACTCCAGGTAACCTACGAGCAGTACTTC
TRBD1 . TRBJ2-3 TRBV13 CASSASRGKSDTQYF TGTGCCAGCAGCGCGTCCAGGGGGAAGTCAGATACGCAGTATTTT
. . TRBJ2-7 TRBV5-1 CASSLQGPEQYF TGCGCCAGCAGCTTACAGGGTCCCGAGCAGTACTTC
. . TRBJ1-3 TRBV5-1 CASSLGGRLGNTIYF TGCGCCAGCAGCTTGGGTGGCAGGCTGGGAAACACCATATATTTT
TRBD1 . TRBJ2-2 TRBV7-2 CASSLGPQGVGELFF TGTGCCAGCAGCTTAGGGCCCCAGGGGGTAGGGGAGCTGTTTTTT
. few TRBJ1-1 TRBV3-1/TRBV3-2 CASKNPLQGGDTEAFF TGTGCCAGCAAGAATCCCCTACAGGGTGGGGACACTGAAGCTTTCTTT
. . TRBJ1-5 TRBV6-1 CASSDTSLNQPQHF TGTGCCAGCAGTGACACCTCACTCAATCAGCCCCAGCATTTT
TRBD1 . TRBJ1-1 TRBV5-4 CASSSTQGRTEAFF TGTGCCAGCAGCTCAACACAGGGGCGGACTGAAGCTTTCTTT
TRBD1 . TRBJ1-6 TRBV28 CASCAWDRGSYNSPLHF TGTGCCAGCTGCGCCTGGGACAGGGGGTCCTATAATTCACCCCTCCACTTT
. . TRBJ2-3 TRBV4-1 CASSQEGIAHYTDTQYF TGCGCCAGCAGCCAAGAAGGTATTGCACACTACACAGATACGCAGTATTTT
TRBD1 . TRBJ1-5 TRBV3-1/TRBV3-2 CASGTGYNQPQHF TGTGCCAGCGGGACAGGGTATAATCAGCCCCAGCATTTT
TRBD1 . TRBJ1-1 TRBV6-5 CASRPDRGAAFF TGTGCCAGCAGGCCCGACAGGGGCGCGGCTTTCTTT
TRBD1 . TRBJ1-1 TRBV19 CASSTSRTGMNTEAFF TGTGCCAGTAGTACCTCTAGGACAGGGATGAACACTGAAGCTTTCTTT
. . TRBJ2-7 TRBV28 CASSFGRAYEQYF TGTGCCAGCAGTTTCGGCAGGGCCTACGAGCAGTACTTC
TRBD1 . TRBJ1-5 TRBV19 CASSIGTGAGSNQPQHF TGTGCCAGTAGTATAGGGACAGGGGCTGGCAGCAATCAGCCCCAGCATTTT
. once TRBJ2-5 TRBV19 CASSIGQGGKTQYF TGTGCCAGTAGTATAGGGCAGGGCGGGAAGACCCAGTACTTC
. once TRBJ2-7 TRBV2 CASSVSASQDEQYF TGTGCCAGCAGTGTTTCGGCCTCCCAGGACGAGCAGTACTTC
. . TRBJ1-2 TRBV3-1/TRBV3-2 CASSPREGNYGYTF TGTGCCAGCAGCCCTCGGGAGGGAAACTATGGCTACACCTTC
. . TRBJ2-3 TRBV11-2 CASRRLAGGLTDTQYF TGTGCCAGCAGGAGACTAGCAGGGGGCCTCACAGATACGCAGTATTTT
. . TRBJ2-1 TRBV12-3/TRBV12-4 CASKLTSYNEQFF TGTGCCAGCAAGCTAACCTCCTACAATGAGCAGTTCTTC
TRBD1 . TRBJ1-1 TRBV5-1 CASSPRTGGSTEAFF TGCGCCAGCAGCCCAAGGACAGGGGGGTCCACTGAAGCTTTCTTT
TRBD1 . TRBJ1-3 TRBV5-1 CASSLGTGGSLSSGNTIYF TGCGCCAGCAGCTTGGGGACAGGGGGCTCCTTAAGCTCTGGAAACACCATATATTTT
TRBD1 . TRBJ2-7 TRBV27 CASRRGQDSYEQYF TGTGCCAGCAGGAGGGGACAGGATTCCTACGAGCAGTACTTC
. . TRBJ1-1 TRBV20-1 CSASRGNTEAFF TGCAGTGCTAGTCGGGGGAACACTGAAGCTTTCTTT
TRBD2 . TRBJ2-7 TRBV18 CASSPGTTYEQYF TGTGCCAGCTCACCCGGGACTACCTACGAGCAGTACTTC
TRBD2 . TRBJ2-7 TRBV23-1 CASSPLAGCSYEQYF TGCGCCAGCAGCCCCCTAGCGGGGTGCTCCTACGAGCAGTACTTC
. . TRBJ1-3 TRBV15 CATSRETGNSGNTIYF TGTGCCACCAGCAGAGAGACTGGCAACTCTGGAAACACCATATATTTT
TRBD2 . TRBJ2-2 TRBV14 CASSRNSGGAVLNTGELFF TGTGCCAGCAGCCGAAATAGCGGGGGGGCCGTTTTGAACACCGGGGAGCTGTTTTTT
TRBD1 once TRBJ2-7 TRBV10-3 CAISGGSGQGRSYEQYF TGTGCCATCAGCGGTGGGTCGGGACAGGGGCGCTCCTACGAGCAGTACTTC
. . TRBJ1-1 TRBV9 CASSVADVNTEAFF TGTGCCAGCAGCGTCGCGGATGTGAACACTGAAGCTTTCTTT
. . TRBJ1-5 TRBV2 CASSEEAGGAGQPQHF TGTGCCAGCAGTGAAGAGGCCGGGGGTGCGGGTCAGCCCCAGCATTTT
TRBD1 few TRBJ1-2 TRBV5-4 CASSSRTGDNYGYTF TGTGCCAGCAGTTCCCGGACAGGGGATAACTATGGCTACACCTTC
TRBD1 . TRBJ2-7 TRBV5-4 CASSSRQGVEQYF TGTGCCAGCAGCTCGAGACAGGGGGTCGAGCAGTACTTC
TRBD2 . TRBJ2-1 TRBV10-1 CASSEQAGVYNEQFF TGCGCCAGCAGTGAGCAAGCGGGGGTTTACAATGAGCAGTTCTTC
TRBD1 . TRBJ1-1 TRBV7-9 CASSPHTGVRTEAFF TGTGCCAGCAGCCCTCATACAGGGGTGCGGACTGAAGCTTTCTTT
. . TRBJ1-2 TRBV19 CASSVRESYGYTF TGTGCCAGTAGTGTCCGAGAATCCTATGGCTACACCTTC
TRBD2 . TRBJ2-1 TRBV7-2 CASNTERGYREQFF TGTGCCAGCAACACTGAGCGGGGGTATCGTGAGCAGTTCTTC
. . TRBJ1-1 TRBV30 CAWKISSLWGEAFF TGTGCCTGGAAGATCTCTAGTTTGTGGGGCGAAGCTTTCTTT
. . TRBJ1-6 TRBV5-1 CASSLPSGSPLHF TGCGCCAGCAGCTTGCCTTCGGGTTCACCCCTCCACTTT
. . TRBJ1-1 TRBV7-3 CASSFHGDTEAFF TGTGCCAGCAGCTTCCACGGAGACACTGAAGCTTTCTTT
TRBD1 . TRBJ2-1 TRBV3-1/TRBV3-2 CASSRAQGLKFF TGTGCCAGCAGCCGCGCACAGGGGCTGAAGTTCTTC
TRBD1 . TRBJ1-3 TRBV6-5 CASSPDRGGNTIYF TGTGCCAGCAGCCCGGACAGGGGTGGAAACACCATATATTTT
. . TRBJ2-7 TRBV5-1 CASREIHRVPPYEQYF TGCGCCAGCAGAGAAATCCACAGGGTACCCCCCTACGAGCAGTACTTC
. . TRBJ2-7 TRBV24-1 CATSDPGTHYEQYF TGTGCCACCAGTGATCCCGGGACACACTACGAGCAGTACTTC
TRBD2 . TRBJ2-7 TRBV18 CASSPLQAGGSSYEQYF TGTGCCAGCTCACCACTTCAAGCGGGGGGATCATCCTACGAGCAGTACTTC
TRBD1 few TRBJ2-7 TRBV27 CASSLGQGSVEQYF TGTGCCAGCAGTTTAGGACAGGGTTCGGTCGAGCAGTACTTC
. few TRBJ1-1 TRBV19 CASSITRGVGNTEAFF TGTGCCAGTAGTATAACTCGGGGTGTTGGGAACACTGAAGCTTTCTTT